Below, one T cell receptor (beta chain) is given with its context. The antigen is unknown. The germline gives CDR1 MNHEY, CDR2 SVGAGI. CDR3 size: 13 residues. V was clipped by 7 bases and J by 3 bases, with 10 bases between them. This sample was included in a study of cytomegalovirus exposure and HLA in healthy donors. Study-wide results and caveats: A likely sequencing artifact accounted for one observed cluster of highly shared sequence variants.

Amplification used 60 Vbeta primers and 13 Jbeta primers. Using immunoSEQ multiplex PCR, the repertoire was profiled, and TCRdb retains in-frame clones only, with some absent. The sample holds 85,000 to 100,000 clones; around 86% are singletons and the top ten take roughly 3.5%. This clonotype was sampled from a female donor in good health and CMV-seropositive. Sequenced sample: PBMCs. The chain recombines TRBV6-5 with TRBJ1-3; D might be TRBD1 (6 bases). The CDR3 here is CASKFRGGNTIYF. DNA of the CDR3: TGTGCCAGCAAGTTCAGGGGTGGAAACACCATATATTTT.